The 16 T cell receptor beta chains in this list originate from one sample, sequenced in a study of blood T cell repertoires in COVID-19. The protocol was immunoSEQ multiplex PCR, while the TCRdb copy is restricted to in-frame clones and leaves out a portion. The sample contains around 140,000 clones, about 86% of which appear only once. Sequenced material: peripheral blood. These receptors were taken from a woman aged 45-60 years with active or convalescent COVID-19.

J is TRBJ1-2 and V is TRBV7-9, with TRBD1 matching 12 bases. The CDR3 is 16 residues long. Per germline, CDR1 SEHNR and CDR2 FQNEAQ (reference sequence). V gave up 6 bases and J gave up 2 bases; unmatched junction bases: 7. The CDR3 sequence: CASSGTGGERNYGYTF. The CDR3 DNA is TGTGCCAGCAGTGGGACAGGGGGCGAAAGGAACTATGGCTACACCTTC. Looking up the rest from reference TRBV7-9 and TRBJ1-2 gives the full variable domain: DTGVSQNPRHKITKRGQNVTFRCDPISEHNRLYWYRQTLGQGPEFLTYFQNEAQLEKSRLLSDRFSAERPKGSFSTLEIQRTEQGDSAMYLCASSGTGGERNYGYTFGSGTRLTVV.

V usage is TRBV20-1 and J usage is TRBJ2-1; 9 nucleotides align to TRBD1. Germline V gene lookup returns CDR1 DFQATT and CDR2 SNEGSKA (reference sequence). This CDR3 spans 15 amino acids. The V and J ends lost 3 bases and 3 bases, in that order; junction bases with no gene match: 6. This chain's CDR3 is CSASSTGGFYNEQFF. For the CDR3, the DNA is TGCAGTGCTAGTTCCACAGGGGGCTTCTACAATGAGCAGTTCTTC.

The chain joins TRBV19 to TRBJ1-1; no clear D gene. Germline CDR1 is LNHDA and CDR2 is SQIVND (reference sequence). Between the trimmed V and J ends, which lost 2 bases and 4 bases, there was a span of 8 bases. The CDR3 covers 13 residues. CDR3 nucleotide sequence: TGTGCCAGTAGTATAATAATAGCCACTGAAGCTTTCTTT. It is translated as CASSIIIATEAFF.

CDR3 bases: TGTGCCAGCAGTGAGAGCCGACAGGGGAGGAATGAAAAACTGTTTTTT. Translating gives CASSESRQGRNEKLFF. The genes are TRBV2 and TRBJ1-4; 8 nucleotides align to TRBD1. Germline V CDR1 and CDR2: SNHLY, FYNNEI. The CDR3 has 16 amino acids. With 3 bases clipped from V and 5 bases from J, the junction kept 8 bases outside the gene matches.

V and J are TRBV18 and TRBJ1-5, with D uncertain. Germline V gene sequence: CDR1 KGHSH, CDR2 LQKENI. The V end was cut by 5 bases, the J end by 3 bases, with 8 bases between. The CDR3 totals 13 residues. The DNA of the CDR3 is TGTGCCAGCTCAAGAGAAATCAATCAGCCCCAGCATTTT. Amino acids: CASSREINQPQHF.

In DNA form, the CDR3 reads TGTGCCAGTAGTACACAACCAGGATCCTGGGAGACCCAGTACTTC. As protein: CASSTQPGSWETQYF. The J gene is TRBJ2-5, the V gene TRBV19, with D uncertain. The CDR3 is made up of 15 amino acids. V lost 4 bases to trimming and J lost 5 bases, with 17 bases between them. Looked up from germline, CDR1 is LNHDA and CDR2 is SQIVND (reference sequence).

Here the CDR3 reads CASSSTSGVGTDTQYF. In DNA form, the CDR3 reads TGTGCCAGCAGTTCGACTAGCGGAGTAGGCACAGATACGCAGTATTTT. J is TRBJ2-3 and V is TRBV28; 9 nucleotides align to TRBD2. CDR1 MDHEN and CDR2 SYDVKM come from the germline V gene. J lost 1 base, V lost 4 bases, and 6 bases had no gene match. CDR3 length equals 16 residues.

The J gene is TRBJ2-3, the V gene TRBV4-3; 12 bases are a match to TRBD2. The germline V gene encodes CDR1 LGHNA and CDR2 YSLEER. The CDR3 has 15 residues. V gave up 4 bases and J gave up 6 bases; unmatched junction bases: 5. CDR3 sequence reads: CASSPRLAGADTQYF. DNA for the CDR3: TGCGCCAGCAGCCCCCGACTAGCGGGAGCGGATACGCAGTATTTT.

The table lists this clone with a few counts. This chain connects TRBV30 to TRBJ1-6; 7 bases agree with TRBD1. This CDR3 is built from 13 residues. The J segment lost 9 bases and the V segment lost 1 base, leaving 3 bases of the junction unmatched. Germline V lookup: CDR1 GTSNPN, CDR2 SVGIG (reference sequence). CDR3 amino acids: CAWSEAGGSPLHF. The CDR3 region has the DNA TGTGCCTGGAGTGAGGCAGGGGGTTCACCCCTCCACTTT.

The chain has TRBV7-9 and TRBJ2-2; D might be TRBD2 (5 bases). The CDR3 runs 13 residues. Deletions cut 6 bases from V and 7 bases from J, with 12 bases between. Germline values: CDR1 SEHNR, CDR2 FQNEAQ (reference sequence). The CDR3 reads CASRPGTGGELFF. The CDR3, as DNA: TGTGCCAGCAGACCGGGAACCGGCGGGGAGCTGTTTTTT.

The chain links TRBV9 to TRBJ2-7; no reliable D call. Trimming took 3 bases from V and 1 from J, leaving 20 bases between them. The germline V gene encodes CDR1 SGDLS and CDR2 YYNGEE. The CDR3 is made up of 17 amino acids. CDR3 nucleotide sequence: TGTGCCAGCAGCGCCCCCATAGAACCTTCGCCTTCCTACGAGCAGTACTTC. Translated, it gives CASSAPIEPSPSYEQYF.

The chain carries TRBV28 and TRBJ1-2; no firm D call. Germline V CDR1 and CDR2: MDHEN, SYDVKM. The CDR3 contains 13 residues. Trimming took off 8 bases at V and 7 bases at J, with 17 bases between the two ends. In nucleotides, the CDR3 is TGTGCCAGCCTCCCCCTATCGTCTAGTGGCTACACCTTC. This translates into CASLPLSSSGYTF.

J is TRBJ1-1 and V is TRBV5-5; a possible D gene is TRBD1 (6 bases). The CDR3 loop spans 13 amino acids. From germline, CDR1 is SGHKS and CDR2 YYEKEE (reference sequence). The V end lost 5 bases, the J end lost 2 bases, and 10 bases lay between the germline ends. CDR3 DNA: TGTGCCAGCAGTGAACAGGGTAACACTGAAGCTTTCTTT. It codes for CASSEQGNTEAFF.

The chain joins TRBV27 to TRBJ1-5; possibly TRBD1 for D (5 bases). This CDR3 comprises 14 residues. Germline V gene data show CDR1 as MNHEY and CDR2 as SMNVEV (reference sequence). V dropped 8 bases and J dropped 2 bases, with 13 bases sitting between them. The CDR3 spells CASRPGHGNQPQHF. The CDR3, as DNA: TGTGCCAGCCGTCCAGGGCATGGCAATCAGCCCCAGCATTTT.

J is TRBJ1-5 and V is TRBV5-1; TRBD1 might be the D (6 bases). CDR1 is SGHRS, CDR2 YFSETQ, per germline. The CDR3 length is 14 residues. V was clipped by 4 bases and J by 8 bases, with 16 bases between them. The DNA of the CDR3 is TGCGCCAGCAGCACGACAGGCTCCTCGGAGCCCCAGCATTTT. This encodes CASSTTGSSEPQHF.

This clone has a single count. V is TRBV5-6 and J is TRBJ2-1; the D gene is possibly TRBD2 (6 bases). The CDR3 is 13 residues long. Trimming removed 5 bases from V and 2 bases from J, with 8 bases in between. Germline V gene sequence: CDR1 SGHDT, CDR2 YYEEEE. DNA of the CDR3: TGTGCCAGCAGGCCTAGCGCCTACAATGAGCAGTTCTTC. Amino acids: CASRPSAYNEQFF.